This T cell receptor beta chain stems from a study of shared clonotypes between healthy human individuals. Findings and limits, study-wide: Among donors, the sharing of clonotypes was expected to be influenced by sequencing depth. Incompleteness in sorted-subset sequencing, despite large depth, was shown by rarefaction.

Of note for this clone: Antigen: not known.

V shed 4 bases and J shed 6 bases, with 13 bases lying between them. The CDR3 loop spans 14 amino acids. Germline CDR1 reads SGHDN; CDR2 reads FVKESK. Each PCR replicate from the sorted subsets contained around 0.2 ug DNA, which is about 30,000 T cell genomes. Only in-frame clones appear in the TCRdb table, and some are missing; sequencing was by immunoSEQ multiplex PCR. There are about 2.5 million clones in the sample; just under 95% occur only once, and 0.3% to 0.45% lies in the top ten. Material: naive CD4+ T cells from PBMCs. The subset was: CD45RA+ positively selected. The receptor comes from a man aged 18 to 35 in good health. Some clones in this sample may be carry-over from other donors' samples. The chain uses TRBV14 and TRBJ2-1; D assignment may be TRBD1 or TRBD2 (5 bases each). As DNA, the CDR3 is TGTGCCAGCAGCCCGTTTAGAGGGGTCAATGAGCAGTTCTTC. It encodes CASSPFRGVNEQFF.